The 5 T cell receptor beta chains below were found in one sample sequenced in a study of cytomegalovirus exposure and HLA in healthy donors. The primer mix had 60 Vbeta and 13 Jbeta primers. The repertoire was sequenced with immunoSEQ multiplex PCR; TCRdb's copy has only in-frame clones and lacks some. The sample table includes around 39,000 clones. Sequencing was performed on PBMCs. These receptor sequences come from a male donor in good health and CMV-seronegative.

The chain couples TRBV6-4 to TRBJ2-2, with TRBD2 matching over 9 bases. The CDR3 spans 15 residues. The germline gives CDR1 MRHNA, CDR2 SNTAGT. The ends lost 3 bases at V and 3 bases at J; junction bases unmatched: 2. In nucleotides, the CDR3 is TGTGCCAGCAGTGAAGTAGCGGGGGACACCGGGGAGCTGTTTTTT. This sequence encodes CASSEVAGDTGELFF.

V is TRBV6-1 and J is TRBJ1-3; D might be TRBD1 (6 bases). V was trimmed by 0 bases and J by 0 bases, leaving 9 bases between them. CDR1 MNHNS and CDR2 SASEGT come from the germline V gene. The CDR3 loop spans 16 amino acids. Written as DNA, the CDR3 is TGTGCCAGCAGTGAAGCTCCGGACAGCTCTGGAAACACCATATATTTT. Translated: CASSEAPDSSGNTIYF.

The rearrangement joins TRBV9 to TRBJ1-6; TRBD1 is a possible D gene (6 bases). The CDR3 extends over 16 amino acids. Per the germline V gene, CDR1 is SGDLS and CDR2 is YYNGEE. The ends were cut back, 1 base at V and 7 bases at J, with 15 bases in the middle. Here the CDR3 reads CASSVSGTQGNSPLHF. CDR3 DNA: TGTGCCAGCAGCGTATCCGGGACCCAGGGGAATTCACCCCTCCACTTT.

CDR3 sequence (DNA): TGTGCCAGCTCACCAATCCATGGAAACACCATATATTTT. Its translation: CASSPIHGNTIYF. The chain combines TRBV18 with TRBJ1-3; D ambiguous. Trimming took 2 bases from V and 3 from J, leaving 5 bases between them. CDR1 and CDR2 (germline): KGHSH, LQKENI. This CDR3 contains 13 residues.

The genes are TRBV5-6 and TRBJ1-2, with a weak D call TRBD1 (6 bases). The germline V gene encodes CDR1 SGHDT and CDR2 YYEEEE. Trimming cost V 2 bases and J 3 bases, with 14 bases left between them. This CDR3 contains 15 residues. The CDR3 DNA reads TGTGCCAGCAGCTTACGTGCAGGGGTCTACTATGGCTACACCTTC. This gives the protein CASSLRAGVYYGYTF.